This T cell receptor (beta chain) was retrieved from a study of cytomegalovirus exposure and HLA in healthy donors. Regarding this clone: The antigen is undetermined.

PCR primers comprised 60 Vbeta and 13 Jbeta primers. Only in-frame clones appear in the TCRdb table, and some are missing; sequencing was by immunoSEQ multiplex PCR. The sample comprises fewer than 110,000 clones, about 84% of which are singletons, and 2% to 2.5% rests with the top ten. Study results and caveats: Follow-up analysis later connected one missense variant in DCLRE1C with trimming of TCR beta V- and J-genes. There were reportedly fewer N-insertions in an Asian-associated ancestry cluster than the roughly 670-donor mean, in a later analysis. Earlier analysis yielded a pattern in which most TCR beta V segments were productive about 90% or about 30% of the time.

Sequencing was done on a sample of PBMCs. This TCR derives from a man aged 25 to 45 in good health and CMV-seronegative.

DNA for the CDR3: TGTGCCAGCAACCCAGGCAGGGCGAACACTGAAGCTTTCTTT. It codes for CASNPGRANTEAFF. The chain couples TRBV6-5 to TRBJ1-1; D may be TRBD1 (5 bases). V lost 7 bases, J lost 1 base, and 13 bases lay in between. Germline CDR1 is MNHEY and CDR2 is SVGAGI. The CDR3 has 14 amino acids.